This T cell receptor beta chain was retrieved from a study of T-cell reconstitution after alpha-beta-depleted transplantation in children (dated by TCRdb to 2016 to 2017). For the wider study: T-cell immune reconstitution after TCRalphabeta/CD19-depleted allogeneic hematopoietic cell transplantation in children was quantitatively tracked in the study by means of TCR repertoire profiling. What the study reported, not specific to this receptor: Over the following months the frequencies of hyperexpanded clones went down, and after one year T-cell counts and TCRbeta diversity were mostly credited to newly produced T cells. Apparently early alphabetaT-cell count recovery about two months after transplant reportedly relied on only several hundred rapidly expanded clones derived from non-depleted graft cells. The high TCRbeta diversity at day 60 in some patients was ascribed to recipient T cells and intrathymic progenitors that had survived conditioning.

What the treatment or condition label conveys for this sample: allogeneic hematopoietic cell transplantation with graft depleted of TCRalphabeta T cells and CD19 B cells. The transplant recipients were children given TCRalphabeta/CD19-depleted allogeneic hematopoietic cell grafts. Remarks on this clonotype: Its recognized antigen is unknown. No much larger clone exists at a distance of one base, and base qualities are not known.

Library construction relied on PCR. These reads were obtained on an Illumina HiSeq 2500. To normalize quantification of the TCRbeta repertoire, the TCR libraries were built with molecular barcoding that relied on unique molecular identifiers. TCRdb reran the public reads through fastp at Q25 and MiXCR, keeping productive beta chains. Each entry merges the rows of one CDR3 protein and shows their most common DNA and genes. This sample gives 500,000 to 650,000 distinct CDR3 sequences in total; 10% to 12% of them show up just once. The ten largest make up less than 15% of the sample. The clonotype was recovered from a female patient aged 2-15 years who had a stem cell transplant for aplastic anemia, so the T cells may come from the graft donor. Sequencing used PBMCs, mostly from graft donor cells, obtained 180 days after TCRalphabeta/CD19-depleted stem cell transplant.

The CDR3 here reads CASSQGYSGNSYEQYF. The DNA sequence follows: TGCGCCAGCAGCCAAGGGTATAGCGGAAACTCCTACGAGCAGTACTTC. The chain is assembled from TRBV4-3 and TRBJ2-7; TRBD2 might be the D gene, on 6 matching bases. Taken from cysteine to phenylalanine, the CDR3 has 16 residues. Only the CDR3 portion is preserved as DNA: 48 bases, with reading frame beginning at the first base. Looking up the germline V gene yields CDR1 LGHNA and CDR2 YSLEER. Trimming at the junction amounts to 1 base on V and 0 bases on J, and the germline ends lie 13 bases apart.